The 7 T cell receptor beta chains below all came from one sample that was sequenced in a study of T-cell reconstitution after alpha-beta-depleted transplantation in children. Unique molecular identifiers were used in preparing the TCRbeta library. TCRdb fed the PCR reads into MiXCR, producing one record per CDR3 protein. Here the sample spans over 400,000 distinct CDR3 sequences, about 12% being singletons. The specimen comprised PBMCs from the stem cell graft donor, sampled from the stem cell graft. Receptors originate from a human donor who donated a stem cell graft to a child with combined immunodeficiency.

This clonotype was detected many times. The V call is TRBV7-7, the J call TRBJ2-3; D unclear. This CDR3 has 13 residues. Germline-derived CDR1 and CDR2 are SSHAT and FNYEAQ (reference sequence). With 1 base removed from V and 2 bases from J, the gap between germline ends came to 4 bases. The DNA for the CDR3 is TGTGCCAGCAGCTTAGACAACACAGATACGCAGTATTTT. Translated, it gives CASSLDNTDTQYF.

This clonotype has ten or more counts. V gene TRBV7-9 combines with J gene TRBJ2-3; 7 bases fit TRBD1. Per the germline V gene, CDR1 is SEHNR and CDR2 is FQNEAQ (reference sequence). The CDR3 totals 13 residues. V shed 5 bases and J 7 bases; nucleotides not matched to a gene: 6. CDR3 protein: CASSPRGPYTQYF. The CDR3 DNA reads TGTGCCAGCAGCCCTAGGGGGCCTTATACGCAGTATTTT.

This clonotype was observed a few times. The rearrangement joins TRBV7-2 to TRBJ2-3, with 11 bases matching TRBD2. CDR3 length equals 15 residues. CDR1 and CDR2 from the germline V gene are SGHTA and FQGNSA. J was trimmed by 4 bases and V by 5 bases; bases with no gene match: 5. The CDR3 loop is CASSTRLAGPDTQYF. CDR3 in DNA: TGTGCCAGCAGCACCAGACTAGCGGGGCCAGATACGCAGTATTTT.

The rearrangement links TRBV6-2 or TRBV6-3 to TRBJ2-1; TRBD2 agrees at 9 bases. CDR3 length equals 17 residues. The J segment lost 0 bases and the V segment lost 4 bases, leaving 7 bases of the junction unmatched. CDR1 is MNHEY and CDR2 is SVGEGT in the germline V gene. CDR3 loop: CASSWEREVLSYNEQFF. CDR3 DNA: TGTGCCAGCAGTTGGGAGCGGGAGGTCCTCTCCTACAATGAGCAGTTCTTC.

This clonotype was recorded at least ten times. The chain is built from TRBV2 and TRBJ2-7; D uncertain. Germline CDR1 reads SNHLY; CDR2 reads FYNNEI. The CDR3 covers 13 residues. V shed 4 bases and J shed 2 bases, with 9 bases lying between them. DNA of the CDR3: TGTGCCAGCAGTGCCAGCGAGCCCTACGAGCAGTACTTC. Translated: CASSASEPYEQYF. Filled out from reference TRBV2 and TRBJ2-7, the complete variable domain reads EPEVTQTPSHQVTQMGQEVILRCVPISNHLYFYWYRQILGQKVEFLVSFYNNEISEKSEIFDDQFSVERPDGSNFTLKIRSTKLEDSAMYFCASSASEPYEQYFGPGTRLTVT.

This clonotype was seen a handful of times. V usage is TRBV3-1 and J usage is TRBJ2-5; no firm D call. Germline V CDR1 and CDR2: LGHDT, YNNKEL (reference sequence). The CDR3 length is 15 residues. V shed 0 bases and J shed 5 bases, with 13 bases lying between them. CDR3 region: CASSQERLVGETQYF. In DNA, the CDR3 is TGTGCCAGCAGCCAAGAGAGGCTAGTCGGTGAGACCCAGTACTTC.

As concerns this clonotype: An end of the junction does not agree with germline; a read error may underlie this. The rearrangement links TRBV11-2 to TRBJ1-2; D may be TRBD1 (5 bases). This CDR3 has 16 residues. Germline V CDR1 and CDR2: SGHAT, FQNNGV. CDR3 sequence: CGSSPQGRGANYGYTF. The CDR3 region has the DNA TGTGGCAGCAGCCCCCAAGGCCGGGGCGCTAACTATGGCTACACCTTC.